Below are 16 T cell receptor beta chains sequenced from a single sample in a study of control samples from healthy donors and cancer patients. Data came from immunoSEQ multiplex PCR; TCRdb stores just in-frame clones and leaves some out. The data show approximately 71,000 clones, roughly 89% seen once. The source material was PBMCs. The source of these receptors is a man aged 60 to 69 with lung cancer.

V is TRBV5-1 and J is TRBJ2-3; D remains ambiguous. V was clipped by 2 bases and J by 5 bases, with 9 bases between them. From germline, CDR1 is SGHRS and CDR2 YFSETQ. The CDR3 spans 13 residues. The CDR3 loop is CASSLLGIDTQYF. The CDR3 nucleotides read TGCGCCAGCAGCTTACTGGGAATAGATACGCAGTATTTT.

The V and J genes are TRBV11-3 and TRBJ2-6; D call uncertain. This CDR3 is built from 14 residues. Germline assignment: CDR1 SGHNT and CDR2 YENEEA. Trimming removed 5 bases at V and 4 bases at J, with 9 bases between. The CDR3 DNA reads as TGTGCCAGCAGCCCCAGTCGCGGGGCCAACGTCCTGACTTTC. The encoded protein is CASSPSRGANVLTF.

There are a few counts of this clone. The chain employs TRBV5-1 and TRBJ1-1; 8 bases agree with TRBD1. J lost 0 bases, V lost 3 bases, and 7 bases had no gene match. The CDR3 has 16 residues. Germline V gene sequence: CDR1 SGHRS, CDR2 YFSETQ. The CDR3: CASSSDRAFMNTEAFF. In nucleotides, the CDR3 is TGCGCCAGCAGCTCGGACAGGGCATTCATGAACACTGAAGCTTTCTTT.

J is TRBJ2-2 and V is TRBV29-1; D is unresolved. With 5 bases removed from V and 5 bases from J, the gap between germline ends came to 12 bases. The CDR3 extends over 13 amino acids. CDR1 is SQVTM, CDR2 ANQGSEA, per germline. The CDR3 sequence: CSVLGGTTGELFF. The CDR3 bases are TGCAGCGTTCTGGGTGGAACTACCGGGGAGCTGTTTTTT.

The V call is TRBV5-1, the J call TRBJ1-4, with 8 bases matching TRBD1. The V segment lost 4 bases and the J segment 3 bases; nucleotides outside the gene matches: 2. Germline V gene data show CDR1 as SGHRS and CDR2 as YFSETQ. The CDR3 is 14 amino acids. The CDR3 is CASSPDRANEKLFF. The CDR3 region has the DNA TGCGCCAGCAGCCCGGACAGGGCTAATGAAAAACTGTTTTTT.

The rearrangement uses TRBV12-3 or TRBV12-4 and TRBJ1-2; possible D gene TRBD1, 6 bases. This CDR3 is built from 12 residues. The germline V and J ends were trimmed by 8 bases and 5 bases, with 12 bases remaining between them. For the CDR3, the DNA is TGTGCCAGCGCCCTGACAGGTTATGGCTACACCTTC. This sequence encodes CASALTGYGYTF.

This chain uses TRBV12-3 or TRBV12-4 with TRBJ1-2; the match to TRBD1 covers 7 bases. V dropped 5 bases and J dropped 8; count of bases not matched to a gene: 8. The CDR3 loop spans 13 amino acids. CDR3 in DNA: TGTGCCAGCAGTCCAACAGGGGATAGGGGCTACACCTTC. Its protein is CASSPTGDRGYTF.

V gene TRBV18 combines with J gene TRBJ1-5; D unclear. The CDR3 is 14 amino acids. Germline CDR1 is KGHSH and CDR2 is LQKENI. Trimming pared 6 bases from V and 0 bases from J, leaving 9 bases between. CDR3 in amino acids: CASSQDLSNQPQHF. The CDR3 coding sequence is TGTGCCAGCTCCCAGGACCTTAGCAATCAGCCCCAGCATTTT. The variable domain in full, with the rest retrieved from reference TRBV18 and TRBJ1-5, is NAGVMQNPRHLVRRRGQEARLRCSPMKGHSHVYWYRQLPEEGLKFMVYLQKENIIDESGMPKERFSAEFPKEGPSILRIQQVVRGDSAAYFCASSQDLSNQPQHFGDGTRLSIL.

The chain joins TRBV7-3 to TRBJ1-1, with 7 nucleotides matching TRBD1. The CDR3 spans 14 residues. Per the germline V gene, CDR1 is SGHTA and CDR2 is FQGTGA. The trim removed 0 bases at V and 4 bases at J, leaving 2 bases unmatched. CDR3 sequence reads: CASSLTTGLTEAFF. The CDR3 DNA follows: TGTGCCAGCAGCTTAACGACAGGGCTCACTGAAGCTTTCTTT.

CDR3 in DNA: TGCGCCAGCAGTGAGGGACAGCGACTTAATGAAAAACTGTTTTTT. Its protein product is CASSEGQRLNEKLFF. This chain connects TRBV10-2 to TRBJ1-4; TRBD1 might be the D (6 bases). Germline lookup yields CDR1 WSHSY and CDR2 SAAADI. V lost 2 bases and J 4 bases, leaving 11 bases between the germline ends. The CDR3 covers 15 residues.

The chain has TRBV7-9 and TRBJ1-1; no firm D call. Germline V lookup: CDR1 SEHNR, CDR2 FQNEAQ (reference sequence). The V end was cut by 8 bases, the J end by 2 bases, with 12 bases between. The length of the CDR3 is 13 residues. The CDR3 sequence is CASLVKANTEAFF. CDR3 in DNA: TGTGCCAGCCTCGTGAAAGCAAACACTGAAGCTTTCTTT.

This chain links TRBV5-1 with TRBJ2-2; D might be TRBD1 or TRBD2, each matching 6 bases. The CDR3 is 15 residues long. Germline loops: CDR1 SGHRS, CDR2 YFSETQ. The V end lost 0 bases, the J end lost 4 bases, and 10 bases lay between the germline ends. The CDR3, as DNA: TGCGCCAGCAGCTTGGTCAGGGGAGGCACCGGGGAGCTGTTTTTT. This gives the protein CASSLVRGGTGELFF.

CDR3 DNA: TGCGCCAGCAGCGTCGCACTAGCGGGGGGGAGAGATACGCAGTATTTT. Its protein product is CASSVALAGGRDTQYF. The chain combines TRBV5-1 with TRBJ2-3; TRBD2 agrees at 13 bases. CDR1 is SGHRS and CDR2 is YFSETQ in the germline V gene. The CDR3 length is 16 residues. V trimming: 4 bases; J trimming: 5 bases; junction bases outside the gene matches: 7.

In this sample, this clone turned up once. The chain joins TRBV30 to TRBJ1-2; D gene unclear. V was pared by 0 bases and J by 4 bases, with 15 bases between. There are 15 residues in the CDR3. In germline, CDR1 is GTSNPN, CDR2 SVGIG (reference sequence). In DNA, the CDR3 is TGTGCCTGGAGTGTACTCGGGCGGGCACCCTATGGCTACACCTTC. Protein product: CAWSVLGRAPYGYTF.

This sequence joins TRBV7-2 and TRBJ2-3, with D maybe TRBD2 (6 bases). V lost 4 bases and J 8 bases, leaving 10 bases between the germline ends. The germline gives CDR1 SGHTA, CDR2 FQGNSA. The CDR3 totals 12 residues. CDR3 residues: CASSSSGGTQYF. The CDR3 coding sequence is TGTGCCAGCAGCTCGTCCGGGGGTACGCAGTATTTT.

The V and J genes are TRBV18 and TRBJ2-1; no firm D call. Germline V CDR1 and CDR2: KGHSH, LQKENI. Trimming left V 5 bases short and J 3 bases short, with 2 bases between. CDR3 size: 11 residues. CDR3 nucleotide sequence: TGTGCCAGCTCAGACTACAATGAGCAGTTCTTC. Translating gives CASSDYNEQFF. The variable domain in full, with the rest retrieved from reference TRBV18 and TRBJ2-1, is NAGVMQNPRHLVRRRGQEARLRCSPMKGHSHVYWYRQLPEEGLKFMVYLQKENIIDESGMPKERFSAEFPKEGPSILRIQQVVRGDSAAYFCASSDYNEQFFGPGTRLTVL.